The 11 T cell receptor beta chains below come from one sample, sequenced in a study of T cell responses to AZD1222 COVID-19 vaccine. This table comes from immunoSEQ multiplex PCR, and its TCRdb copy is limited to in-frame clones, with some not included. The sample has some 120,000 clones; about 90% are singletons. This material consisted of peripheral blood, taken on day 0 of AZD1222 vaccination. Every receptor here comes from an adult in good health.

This rearrangement joins TRBV19 to TRBJ1-5; D may be TRBD1 (5 bases). Germline values: CDR1 LNHDA, CDR2 SQIVND (reference sequence). The V end was cut by 5 bases, the J end by 1 base, with 9 bases between. The CDR3 totals 14 residues. CDR3 DNA: TGTGCCAGTAGTGTCCGGGACAGCAATCAGCCCCAGCATTTT. Translation gives CASSVRDSNQPQHF.

This clone came up once. The rearrangement uses TRBV5-1 and TRBJ2-7; D could derive from TRBD1 or TRBD2 (5 bases each). Trimming shortened V by 2 bases and J by 3 bases, and 9 bases separated the two germline ends. Germline V gene data show CDR1 as SGHRS and CDR2 as YFSETQ. This CDR3 has 13 amino acids. CDR3 coding DNA: TGCGCCAGCAGCTTCGGGGCGGGCTACGAGCAGTACTTC. Protein: CASSFGAGYEQYF.

This clone was seen a few times. This chain joins TRBV5-6 and TRBJ2-1, with TRBD2 as a possible D gene (5 bases). Trimming removed 0 bases from V and 5 bases from J, with 12 bases in between. The germline V gene has CDR1 SGHDT and CDR2 YYEEEE. There are 15 residues in the CDR3. CDR3 amino acids: CASSLAGGTHNEQFF. CDR3 coding DNA: TGTGCCAGCAGCTTGGCCGGAGGCACCCACAATGAGCAGTTCTTC.

The chain employs TRBV19 and TRBJ2-5, with 9 positions matching TRBD2. J lost 4 bases, V lost 6 bases, and 9 bases had no gene match. The CDR3 extends over 15 amino acids. The germline V gene has CDR1 LNHDA and CDR2 SQIVND (reference sequence). CDR3: CASRLSGSGVETQYF. The CDR3, as DNA: TGTGCCAGTAGACTTAGCGGGAGCGGAGTAGAGACCCAGTACTTC.

This chain uses TRBV30 with TRBJ1-5, with TRBD1 matching 9 bases. V shed 2 bases, J shed 5 bases, and the junction held 7 bases outside the gene matches. The germline CDR1 and CDR2 sequences are GTSNPN and SVGIG (reference sequence). The CDR3 is made up of 15 amino acids. CDR3 residues: CAWSRRDRVDQPQHF. The CDR3 DNA follows: TGTGCCTGGAGTAGGCGGGACAGGGTGGATCAGCCCCAGCATTTT.

This sequence joins TRBV5-8 and TRBJ1-5, with TRBD1 identical over 9 bases. The CDR3 has 18 amino acids. Germline CDR1 SGHTS, CDR2 YDEGEE. Germline trimming cut 4 bases from V and 2 bases from J; bases unmatched to any gene: 13. CDR3 in amino acids: CASSRIPGQGSGNQPQHF. CDR3 nucleotide sequence: TGTGCCAGCAGCAGGATCCCGGGACAGGGTTCTGGCAATCAGCCCCAGCATTTT.

This chain joins TRBV7-9 and TRBJ2-7, with D possibly being TRBD2 (5 bases). V lost 1 base and J lost 4, with 11 bases in between. Looked up from germline, CDR1 is SEHNR and CDR2 is FQNEAQ (reference sequence). This CDR3 is 14 amino acids long. CDR3 coding DNA: TGTGCCAGCAGCTTAGGCGGACTCCGATACGAGCAGTACTTC. This translates into CASSLGGLRYEQYF.

Many counts were recorded for this clone. The V call is TRBV28, the J call TRBJ1-3; D uncertain. V dropped 7 bases and J dropped 5 bases, with 6 bases sitting between them. The CDR3 runs 11 residues. Germline V gene sequence: CDR1 MDHEN, CDR2 SYDVKM. The CDR3 region has the DNA TGTGCCAGCAAAAGAAGAAACACCATATATTTT. It codes for CASKRRNTIYF. The full variable domain, rest sourced from reference TRBV28 and TRBJ1-3, is DVKVTQSSRYLVKRTGEKVFLECVQDMDHENMFWYRQDPGLGLRLIYFSYDVKMKEKGDIPEGYSVSREKKERFSLILESASTNQTSMYLCASKRRNTIYFGEGSWLTVV.

This chain links TRBV9 with TRBJ2-7; D ambiguous. V dropped 3 bases and J dropped 4 bases, with 11 bases sitting between them. Looked up from germline, CDR1 is SGDLS and CDR2 is YYNGEE. The CDR3 is made up of 13 amino acids. This chain's CDR3 is CASSATLGYEQYF. CDR3 DNA sequence: TGTGCCAGCAGCGCTACCTTGGGTTACGAGCAGTACTTC.

The chain couples TRBV6-4 to TRBJ1-2, with D unclear. Per germline, CDR1 MRHNA and CDR2 SNTAGT. The length of the CDR3 is 13 residues. The V end was cut by 4 bases, the J end by 8 bases, with 14 bases between. CDR3 DNA: TGTGCCAGCAGTGCGGATCCTGCTAGCGGCTACACCTTC. This gives the protein CASSADPASGYTF.

The genes are TRBV4-2 and TRBJ1-5; 7 bases fit TRBD1. The V and J ends lost 8 bases and 0 bases, in that order; junction bases with no gene match: 7. The CDR3 spans 15 residues. Germline assignment: CDR1 LGHNA and CDR2 YNFKEQ. CDR3 nucleotides: TGTGCCAGCGGCGACAGGGCGGATAGCAATCAGCCCCAGCATTTT. It is translated as CASGDRADSNQPQHF.